This T cell receptor beta chain emerged from a study of CD8+CD57+ T cells in acquired aplastic anemia. About the research overall: Sorted cells (CD4+ and CD8+) yielded DNA amounts that averaged approximately 3.2 ug.

Genomic DNA acted as the template from which TCR beta VDJ combination and CDR3 sequence profiling were carried out. TCRdb called the reads again in MiXCR, with one record for every CDR3 protein. The sample includes roughly 250,000 distinct CDR3 sequences, approximately 86% of them seen just once. Individuals selected for sequencing had exhibited CD8+CD57+ cell expansion on flow cytometry. Each of the patients presented with severe acquired aplastic anemia. As regards this clonotype: An end of the junction does not agree with germline; a read error may underlie this.

The length of the CDR3 is 14 residues. Germline CDR1 is SNHLY and CDR2 is FYNNEI. Sequenced material: sorted CD4+, CD8+, or CD8+CD57+ T cells (not recorded which) from PBMCs. This TCR was recovered from a human donor with aplastic anemia. The rearrangement joins TRBV2 to TRBJ2-5; D is possibly TRBD2 (6 bases). The chain's CDR3 is CATSPASERLTQYF. The CDR3 DNA is TGTGCCACCAGTCCGGCTAGCGAGCGGCTCACCCAGTACTTC.